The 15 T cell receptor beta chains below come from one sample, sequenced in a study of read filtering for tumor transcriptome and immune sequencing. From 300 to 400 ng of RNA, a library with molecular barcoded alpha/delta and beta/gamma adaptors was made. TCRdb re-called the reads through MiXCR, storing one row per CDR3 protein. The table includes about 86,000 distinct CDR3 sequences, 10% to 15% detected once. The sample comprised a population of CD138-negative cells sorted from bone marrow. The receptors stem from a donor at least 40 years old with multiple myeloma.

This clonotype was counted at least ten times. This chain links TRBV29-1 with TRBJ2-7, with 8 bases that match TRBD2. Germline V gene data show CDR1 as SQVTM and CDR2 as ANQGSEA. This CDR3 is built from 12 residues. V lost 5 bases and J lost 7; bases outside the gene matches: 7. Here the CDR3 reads CSVKRESREQYF. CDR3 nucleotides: TGCAGCGTTAAGCGGGAGTCTCGGGAGCAGTACTTC.

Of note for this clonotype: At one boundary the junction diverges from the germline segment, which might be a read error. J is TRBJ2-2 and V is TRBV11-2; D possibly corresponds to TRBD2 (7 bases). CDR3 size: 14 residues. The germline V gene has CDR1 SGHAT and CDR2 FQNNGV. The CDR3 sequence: CASKGESATGGLSF. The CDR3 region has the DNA TGTGCCAGCAAGGGGGAGTCGGCCACCGGGGGGCTGTCTTTT.

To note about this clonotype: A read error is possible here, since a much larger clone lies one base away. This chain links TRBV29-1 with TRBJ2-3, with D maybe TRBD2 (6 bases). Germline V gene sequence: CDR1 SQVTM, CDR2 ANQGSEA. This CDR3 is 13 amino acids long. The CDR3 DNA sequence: TGCAGCGGCGGAGGGACTCCCACAGATACGCAGTGTTTT. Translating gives CSGGGTPTDTQCF.

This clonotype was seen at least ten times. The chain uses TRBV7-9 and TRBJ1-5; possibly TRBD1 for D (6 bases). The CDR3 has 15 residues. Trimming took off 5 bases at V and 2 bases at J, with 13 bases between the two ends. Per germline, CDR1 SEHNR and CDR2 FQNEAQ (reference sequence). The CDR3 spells CASSPAGGGNQPQHF. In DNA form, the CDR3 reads TGTGCCAGCAGCCCGGCGGGGGGCGGCAATCAGCCCCAGCATTTT.

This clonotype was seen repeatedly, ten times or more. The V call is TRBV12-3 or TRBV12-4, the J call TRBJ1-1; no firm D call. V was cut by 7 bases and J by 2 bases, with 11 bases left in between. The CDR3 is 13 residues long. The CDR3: CASKADFNTEAFF. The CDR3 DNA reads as TGTGCCAGCAAAGCCGATTTTAACACTGAAGCTTTCTTT.

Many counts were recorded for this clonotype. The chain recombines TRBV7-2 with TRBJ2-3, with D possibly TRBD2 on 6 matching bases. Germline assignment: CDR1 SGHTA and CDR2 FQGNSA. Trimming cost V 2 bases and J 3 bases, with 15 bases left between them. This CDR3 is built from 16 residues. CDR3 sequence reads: CASSLMALGGTDTQYF. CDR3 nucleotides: TGTGCCAGCAGCTTAATGGCACTCGGAGGGACAGATACGCAGTATTTT.

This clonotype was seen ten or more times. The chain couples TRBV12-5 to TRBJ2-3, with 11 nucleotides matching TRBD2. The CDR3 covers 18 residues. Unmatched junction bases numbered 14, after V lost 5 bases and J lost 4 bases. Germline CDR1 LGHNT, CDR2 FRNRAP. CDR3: CASGQGTSGEIWSDTQYF. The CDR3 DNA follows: TGTGCTAGTGGTCAAGGGACTAGCGGAGAGATCTGGTCAGATACGCAGTATTTT.

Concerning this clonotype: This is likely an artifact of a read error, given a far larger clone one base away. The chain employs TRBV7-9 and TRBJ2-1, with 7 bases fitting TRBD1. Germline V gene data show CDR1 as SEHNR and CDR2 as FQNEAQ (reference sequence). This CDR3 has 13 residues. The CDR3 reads CASTLEGGGEQFF. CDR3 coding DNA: TGTGCCAGCACCTTAGAAGGGGGCGGCGAGCAGTTCTTC.

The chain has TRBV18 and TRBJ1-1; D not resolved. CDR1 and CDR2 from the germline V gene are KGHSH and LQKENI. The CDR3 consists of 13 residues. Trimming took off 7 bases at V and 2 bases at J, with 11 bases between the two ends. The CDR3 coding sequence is TGTGCCAGCTTAGGGCTAGGTAACACTGAAGCTTTCTTT. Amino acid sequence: CASLGLGNTEAFF.

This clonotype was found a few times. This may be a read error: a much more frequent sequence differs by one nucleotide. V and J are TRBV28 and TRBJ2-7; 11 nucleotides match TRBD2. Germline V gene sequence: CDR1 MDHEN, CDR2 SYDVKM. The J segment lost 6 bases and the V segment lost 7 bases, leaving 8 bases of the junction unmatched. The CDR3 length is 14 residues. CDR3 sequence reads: CASMLVAGGREQYF. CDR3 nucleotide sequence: TGTGCCAGCATGTTGGTAGCGGGAGGGCGCGAGCAGTACTTC.

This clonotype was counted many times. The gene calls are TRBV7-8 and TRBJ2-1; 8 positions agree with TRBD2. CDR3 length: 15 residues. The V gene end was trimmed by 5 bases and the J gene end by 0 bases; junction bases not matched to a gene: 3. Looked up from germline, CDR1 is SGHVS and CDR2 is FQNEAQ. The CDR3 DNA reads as TGTGCCAGCAGCGCGACTAGCGCCTCCTACAATGAGCAGTTCTTC. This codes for CASSATSASYNEQFF.

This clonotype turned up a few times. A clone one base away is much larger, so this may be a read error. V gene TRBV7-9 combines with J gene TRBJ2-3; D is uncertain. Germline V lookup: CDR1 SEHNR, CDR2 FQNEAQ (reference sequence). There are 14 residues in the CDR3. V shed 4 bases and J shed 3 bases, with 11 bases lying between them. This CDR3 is CASSSTGPTDTQYF. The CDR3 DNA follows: TGTGCCAGCAGCTCGACGGGTCCTACAGATACGCAGTATTTT. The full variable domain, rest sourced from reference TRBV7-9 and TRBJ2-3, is DTGVSQNPRHKITKRGQNVTFRCDPISEHNRLYWYRQTLGQGPEFLTYFQNEAQLEKSRLLSDRFSAERPKGSFSTLEIQRTEQGDSAMYLCASSSTGPTDTQYFGPGTRLTVL.

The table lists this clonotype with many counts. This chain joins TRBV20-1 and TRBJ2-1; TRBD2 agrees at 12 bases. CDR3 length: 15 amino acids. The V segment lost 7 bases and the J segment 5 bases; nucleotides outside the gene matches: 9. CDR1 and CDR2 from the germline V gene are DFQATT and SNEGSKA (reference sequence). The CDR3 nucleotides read TGCAGTGGGCTAGCGGGAGGGCAGAGCAACAATGAGCAGTTCTTC. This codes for CSGLAGGQSNNEQFF.

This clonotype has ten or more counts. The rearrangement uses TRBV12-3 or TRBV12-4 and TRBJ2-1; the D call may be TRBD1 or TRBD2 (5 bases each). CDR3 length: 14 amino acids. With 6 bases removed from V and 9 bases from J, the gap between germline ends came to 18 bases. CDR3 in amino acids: CASRPDGTFGEQFF. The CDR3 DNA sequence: TGTGCCAGCAGACCGGACGGGACGTTCGGTGAGCAGTTCTTC.

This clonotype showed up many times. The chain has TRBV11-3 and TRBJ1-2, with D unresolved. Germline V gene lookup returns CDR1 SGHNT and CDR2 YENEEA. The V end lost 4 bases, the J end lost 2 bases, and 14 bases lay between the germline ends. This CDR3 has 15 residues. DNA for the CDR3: TGTGCCAGCAGCTCTCCCGCCGGGCCGAACTATGGCTACACCTTC. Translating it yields CASSSPAGPNYGYTF.